This T cell receptor beta chain was found in a study of Graves' ophthalmopathy and Graves' hyperthyroidism (dated by TCRdb to 2017 to 2018). Regarding the study in general: Hyperthyroidism was defined as stable when no progression to ophthalmopathy occurred within 18 months of follow-up. TCR beta repertoire signatures were used to distinguish Graves' ophthalmopathy from Graves' hyperthyroidism and to predict progression to ophthalmopathy. In total, 120 to 150 blood samples were TCR-sequenced: some 40 ophthalmopathy, around 75 hyperthyroidism and about 17 hyperthyroidism-to-ophthalmopathy patients. A discovery set of 100 patients (approximately 45 ophthalmopathy, 60 or so stable hyperthyroidism) was enrolled to explore V-J signatures distinguishing ophthalmopathy from hyperthyroidism. For independent validation, a separate cohort was made up of 18 to 20 hyperthyroidism patients plus 17 patients who later progressed from hyperthyroidism to ophthalmopathy. T-cell repertoires of thyroid tissue and blood were compared in several hyperthyroidism patients. Following sample collection, hyperthyroidism patients were given methimazole at a starting dose of 30 mg daily, and ophthalmopathy patients were given high-dose intravenous methylprednisolone. General conclusions and limits of the study: Sample size was not statistically predetermined, and group allocation was not concealed from the investigators. In cross-validation, the 13-signature model distinguished ophthalmopathy from stable hyperthyroidism with 85% to 90% sensitivity and approximately 81% specificity, and in the test set the corresponding values were approximately 80% and 75%. Most expanded thyroid clonotypes with frequency above 0.001 were also detected in blood, suggesting blood repertoires may reflect the thyroid immune response. In validation, the model predicted ophthalmopathy progression with about 70% sensitivity and approximately 72% specificity; fewer than 15 predicted patients were CT-confirmed with GO in a median of 6.5 months.

About this clonotype: This clone's antigen is unknown. No quality values exist for individual bases; no much larger clone is one base distant.

For repertoire sequencing, TCR beta CDR3 regions were amplified from RNA transcripts. HTBI primers and the Qiagen OneStep RT-PCR kit were used in a first-round RT-PCR, which was followed by a second-round multiplex PCR, size selection and purification. Sequencing of the libraries was carried out on an Illumina HiSeq2000 in paired-end mode with 100 bp reads. Per the original workflow: Reads were processed with SOAPnuke, discarding reads with adapters, uncalled bases, mean Phred below 15, or no exact constant-primer or identifier match. High-quality paired reads were merged with COPE v1.2.5. Clonotypes were defined as unique nucleotide sequences and were aligned to IMGT TRB V, D and J references using MiTCR v1.1. The analysis was limited to V-J combinations with a frequency above 0.0001, which together covered 99.2% of the repertoires. A TCR clonal expansion and chaos score per V-J combination was defined as the ratio of F50 clonal expansion to chaos observed in the TCRdist matrix. Welch's t-statistics and random forest were used to reduce the features to roughly 14 V-J combinations, which were then used as input to a naive Bayes classifier. Thyroid-blood repertoire similarity was quantified with the Morisita-Horn index. In TCRdb, the public reads were trimmed at Q25 with fastp and aligned with MiXCR, with productive beta chains retained. Duplicate CDR3 protein sequences are folded into a single record with the most common DNA and genes. TCRdb's processing, not the authors' own work, is the source of the V and J calls. The sample profile shows about 600,000 distinct CDR3 sequences; under 40% of them were found once. The ten largest account for less than 4.5% of the sample.

Based on the germline V gene (reference sequence), the CDR1 and CDR2 sequences are GTSNPN and SVGIG. Including the terminal cysteine and phenylalanine, the CDR3 comprises 13 residues. Here the CDR3 DNA is all that survives: 39 bases in frame from base 1. V loses 1 base, J loses 6 bases, and the germline ends lie 10 bases apart. Hyperthyroidism patients were newly diagnosed, with disease duration under 2 months, and aged 18 to 65 years. Patients were excluded if they had other autoimmune diseases, uncontrolled infections, pregnancy or lactation. Diagnosis relied on clinical symptoms, serum thyroxine, TRAb, thyroid ultrasound and orbital computed tomography. Total RNA was extracted using Trizol reagent, and RNA quality was checked on an Agilent 2100 Bioanalyzer.

The receptor chain draws on TRBV30 and TRBJ1-5; too little of a D gene remains to name it. This TCR was recovered from an adult man with Graves' hyperthyroidism. Sequencing was carried out using peripheral blood or thyroid tissue (not recorded which). The bases read TGTGCCTGGAGTGAGGAGGGAGGTCAGCCCCAGCATTTT. It is translated as CAWSEEGGQPQHF.